This entry lists 27 T cell receptor beta chains sequenced from one sample in a study of blood T cell repertoires in COVID-19. Libraries were prepared by immunoSEQ multiplex PCR; TCRdb keeps only in-frame clonotypes and omits some of them. The sample has approximately 47,000 clones; 86% are singletons. Source material: peripheral blood. The source is a woman aged 55-70 years with acute or convalescent COVID-19.

This chain uses TRBV14 with TRBJ2-7, with D perhaps TRBD2 (6 bases). Trimming shortened V by 3 bases and J by 3 bases, and 18 bases separated the two germline ends. CDR1 is SGHDN and CDR2 is FVKESK in the germline V gene. The CDR3 has 16 residues. The CDR3 region is CASSQGTPAAYYEQYF. The CDR3 DNA follows: TGTGCCAGCAGCCAGGGGACTCCAGCTGCCTACTACGAGCAGTACTTC. The full variable domain, its missing parts supplied by reference TRBV14 and TRBJ2-7, is EAGVTQFPSHSVIEKGQTVTLRCDPISGHDNLYWYRRVMGKEIKFLLHFVKESKQDESGMPNNRFLAERTGGTYSTLKVQPAELEDSGVYFCASSQGTPAAYYEQYFGPGTRLTVT.

The J gene is TRBJ1-2, the V gene TRBV9; 7 nucleotides line up with TRBD1. Germline trimming cut 1 base from V and 6 bases from J; bases unmatched to any gene: 9. This CDR3 is built from 15 residues. In germline, CDR1 is SGDLS, CDR2 YYNGEE. Here the CDR3 DNA reads TGTGCCAGCAGCGTAAGTGCAGGGGGACTGGATGGCTACACCTTC. Translation gives CASSVSAGGLDGYTF.

This clone showed up just once. The chain carries TRBV5-5 and TRBJ1-4; D is unclear. The CDR3 length is 11 residues. V lost 2 bases and J lost 7, with 3 bases in between. CDR1 and CDR2 from the germline V gene are SGHKS and YYEKEE (reference sequence). The CDR3 loop is CASSFVEKLFF. DNA of the CDR3: TGTGCCAGCAGCTTCGTTGAAAAACTGTTTTTT. The full variable domain, its missing parts supplied by reference TRBV5-5 and TRBJ1-4, is DAGVTQSPTHLIKTRGQQVTLRCSPISGHKSVSWYQQVLGQGPQFIFQYYEKEERGRGNFPDRFSARQFPNYSSELNVNALLLGDSALYLCASSFVEKLFFGSGTQLSVL.

This clone was detected a few times. The gene calls are TRBV30 and TRBJ2-3; 7 nucleotides line up with TRBD1. The CDR3 is 15 residues long. J lost 1 base, V lost 5 bases, and 9 bases had no gene match. Germline V gene lookup returns CDR1 GTSNPN and CDR2 SVGIG (reference sequence). This CDR3 reads CAWARQGIGTDTQYF. DNA of the CDR3: TGTGCCTGGGCCAGACAGGGAATCGGCACAGATACGCAGTATTTT.

The gene calls are TRBV6-6 and TRBJ2-1, with D unclear. V lost 5 bases to trimming and J lost 0 bases, with 8 bases between them. This CDR3 has 14 amino acids. CDR1 is MNHNY and CDR2 is SVGAGI in the germline V gene (reference sequence). CDR3: CASSQRSSYNEQFF. The CDR3 DNA sequence: TGTGCCAGCAGTCAGAGGAGCTCCTACAATGAGCAGTTCTTC.

J is TRBJ2-2 and V is TRBV11-2; 8 bases line up with TRBD1. Unmatched junction bases numbered 6, after V lost 5 bases and J lost 7 bases. The germline gives CDR1 SGHAT, CDR2 FQNNGV. CDR3 length: 14 residues. CDR3 sequence reads: CASSMDRVGGELFF. CDR3 sequence (DNA): TGTGCCAGCAGCATGGACAGGGTGGGCGGGGAGCTGTTTTTT.

The chain uses TRBV5-1 and TRBJ1-1, with TRBD1 identical over 7 bases. The CDR3 consists of 15 residues. Trimming took 4 bases from V and 5 from J; bases not matched to a gene: 11. Per the germline V gene, CDR1 is SGHRS and CDR2 is YFSETQ. CDR3: CASSHETGSGTEAFF. Written as DNA, the CDR3 is TGCGCCAGCAGCCACGAGACAGGGAGTGGTACTGAAGCTTTCTTT.

This chain uses TRBV9 with TRBJ2-2; possible D gene TRBD2, 6 bases. The V gene's germline CDR1 is SGDLS and CDR2 YYNGEE. The CDR3 has 14 amino acids. V lost 5 bases and J 3 bases, leaving 11 bases between the germline ends. The CDR3 sequence: CASRRDSYTGELFF. Written as DNA, the CDR3 is TGTGCCAGCAGAAGGGACTCCTACACCGGGGAGCTGTTTTTT.

The chain uses TRBV5-1 and TRBJ2-1; TRBD2 matches 7 bases. This CDR3 is 14 amino acids long. Trimming took 1 base from V and 7 from J; bases not matched to a gene: 5. CDR1 is SGHRS, CDR2 YFSETQ, per germline. CDR3 DNA sequence: TGCGCCAGCAGCTTGACCACGGGGGGAAATGAGCAGTTCTTC. Amino acids: CASSLTTGGNEQFF.

This sequence joins TRBV20-1 and TRBJ2-7, with 9 bases matching TRBD2. The CDR3 spans 11 residues. Trimming cost V 5 bases and J 5 bases; bases outside gene matches: 1. Germline V CDR1 and CDR2: DFQATT, SNEGSKA (reference sequence). DNA for the CDR3: TGCAGTGCTCGGACTAGCGACGAGCAGTACTTC. Its protein product is CSARTSDEQYF.

CDR3 bases: TGTGCCAGCAGTCGGGATATCGGGGAGCTGTTTTTT. Protein product: CASSRDIGELFF. This chain joins TRBV6-5 and TRBJ2-2; the D gene is possibly TRBD2 (5 bases). Germline V CDR1 and CDR2: MNHEY, SVGAGI. V was clipped by 5 bases and J by 7 bases, with 8 bases between them. The CDR3 has 12 amino acids.

V and J are TRBV7-9 and TRBJ2-7; the match to TRBD1 covers 11 bases. The V segment lost 5 bases and the J segment 5 bases; nucleotides outside the gene matches: 11. The CDR3 has 16 amino acids. Per germline, CDR1 SEHNR and CDR2 FQNEAQ (reference sequence). CDR3 coding DNA: TGTGCCAGCAGCCATATACCAGGACAGGGGGCAAACGAGCAGTACTTC. Protein: CASSHIPGQGANEQYF. The full variable domain, its missing parts supplied by reference TRBV7-9 and TRBJ2-7, is DTGVSQNPRHKITKRGQNVTFRCDPISEHNRLYWYRQTLGQGPEFLTYFQNEAQLEKSRLLSDRFSAERPKGSFSTLEIQRTEQGDSAMYLCASSHIPGQGANEQYFGPGTRLTVT.

The CDR3 nucleotides are TGCGCCAGCAGCCGACGGTATACCAGCGGGACAGGGGGTGATGGCTACACCTTC. It translates to CASSRRYTSGTGGDGYTF. This chain uses TRBV5-1 with TRBJ1-2; 11 positions match TRBD1. J gave up 6 bases and V 4 bases, and 17 bases lay outside the gene matches. The CDR3 contains 18 residues. Germline CDR1 SGHRS, CDR2 YFSETQ.

This clone occurred once. The rearrangement joins TRBV5-8 to TRBJ1-3; D unresolved. Trimming took 0 bases from V and 4 from J, leaving 5 bases between them. The germline CDR1 and CDR2 sequences are SGHTS and YDEGEE. The CDR3 is 13 residues long. The CDR3 DNA is TGTGCCAGCAGCTTGGGACAAGGAAACACCATATATTTT. Its protein product is CASSLGQGNTIYF.

The chain uses TRBV12-3 or TRBV12-4 and TRBJ1-1, with a weak D call TRBD1 (5 bases). The ends were cut back, 2 bases at V and 5 bases at J, with 9 bases in the middle. The CDR3 contains 13 residues. CDR3 region: CASSLQGTTEAFF. The DNA of the CDR3 is TGTGCCAGCAGTTTACAGGGTACGACTGAAGCTTTCTTT.

This clone occurred a few times. V usage is TRBV6-5 and J usage is TRBJ1-2, with 9 nucleotides matching TRBD1. J lost 5 bases, V lost 7 bases, and 5 bases had no gene match. The CDR3 runs 13 residues. CDR1 and CDR2 from the germline V gene are MNHEY and SVGAGI. CDR3 sequence: CASKGTGKYGYTF. The DNA for the CDR3 is TGTGCCAGCAAAGGGACAGGGAAGTATGGCTACACCTTC.

This chain connects TRBV12-3 or TRBV12-4 to TRBJ1-2; possibly TRBD1 for D (5 bases). V lost 6 bases and J 1 base, leaving 9 bases between the germline ends. This CDR3 region has 13 residues. The CDR3 region is CASRVDSNYGYTF. Here the CDR3 DNA reads TGTGCCAGCAGAGTAGACAGTAACTATGGCTACACCTTC.

The CDR3 nucleotides are TGTGCCAGCAGCTTGGGTCGGGGGAAGCAAGAGACCCAGTACTTC. It yields the protein CASSLGRGKQETQYF. The genes are TRBV5-4 and TRBJ2-5; possible D gene TRBD2, 6 bases. This CDR3 is built from 15 residues. CDR1 is SGHNT and CDR2 is YYREEE in the germline V gene (reference sequence). The ends were cut back, 0 bases at V and 2 bases at J, with 11 bases in the middle.

This chain connects TRBV28 to TRBJ1-4; D call uncertain. Trimming took off 4 bases at V and 7 bases at J, with 7 bases between the two ends. CDR3 length: 12 residues. Germline V gene sequence: CDR1 MDHEN, CDR2 SYDVKM. The CDR3, as DNA: TGTGCCAGCAGTTCGACATCTGAAAAACTGTTTTTT. Translation: CASSSTSEKLFF.

V is TRBV6-1 and J is TRBJ1-5; tentatively, D is TRBD1 (6 bases). The CDR3 is 13 residues long. Germline V CDR1 and CDR2: MNHNS, SASEGT. Trimming removed 3 bases from V and 12 bases from J, with 15 bases in between. The CDR3 DNA reads TGTGCCAGCAGTGAGCATTACAGGGAGCTCCAGCATTTT. This gives the protein CASSEHYRELQHF.

The rearrangement links TRBV6-2 or TRBV6-3 to TRBJ1-2, with D unresolved. V lost 0 bases and J 0 bases, leaving 11 bases between the germline ends. The CDR3 sequence is 16 residues long. CDR1 and CDR2 from the germline V gene are MNHEY and SVGEGT. DNA of the CDR3: TGTGCCAGCAGTTACTCGATGCGGGATACTAACTATGGCTACACCTTC. Protein sequence: CASSYSMRDTNYGYTF.

The chain uses TRBV6-4 and TRBJ1-2; 9 bases are a match to TRBD1. Trimming took 3 bases from V and 5 from J; bases not matched to a gene: 7. This CDR3 is 15 amino acids long. Germline V CDR1 and CDR2: MRHNA, SNTAGT. The CDR3 spells CASSDNPGTGYGYTF. The CDR3 nucleotides are TGTGCCAGCAGTGATAACCCCGGGACAGGGTATGGCTACACCTTC.

The gene calls are TRBV15 and TRBJ1-2, with TRBD1 matching over 9 bases. Germline trimming cut 2 bases from V and 3 bases from J; bases unmatched to any gene: 4. The CDR3 runs 15 residues. Germline V gives CDR1 LNHNV, CDR2 YYDKDF (reference sequence). CDR3 sequence (DNA): TGTGCCACCAGCAGATGGGACAGGGAGGACTATGGCTACACCTTC. Residues: CATSRWDREDYGYTF. Full variable domain (missing parts from reference TRBV15 and TRBJ1-2): DAMVIQNPRYQVTQFGKPVTLSCSQTLNHNVMYWYQQKSSQAPKLLFHYYDKDFNNEADTPDNFQSRRPNTSFCFLDIRSPGLGDTAMYLCATSRWDREDYGYTFGSGTRLTVV.

The chain is built from TRBV10-2 and TRBJ2-3, with 7 bases lining up with TRBD2. The J segment lost 4 bases and the V segment lost 4 bases, leaving 5 bases of the junction unmatched. Germline V CDR1 and CDR2: WSHSY, SAAADI. This CDR3 region has 14 residues. The CDR3 here is CASSGGRISDTQYF. The CDR3 DNA reads TGCGCCAGCAGTGGCGGGAGAATCTCAGATACGCAGTATTTT.

J is TRBJ1-6 and V is TRBV3-1 (or the pseudogene TRBV3-2); D gene uncertain. The V gene lost 0 bases and the J gene lost 6 bases, with 3 bases spanning the gap. Germline loops: CDR1 LGHDT, CDR2 YNNKEL (reference sequence). This CDR3 is built from 13 residues. CDR3 sequence reads: CASSQELNSPLHF. In DNA form, the CDR3 reads TGTGCCAGCAGCCAAGAACTTAATTCACCCCTCCACTTT.

The CDR3 protein is CASSHLDRPNYGYTF. DNA for the CDR3: TGTGCCAGCAGCCACTTAGACAGGCCTAACTATGGCTACACCTTC. The chain employs TRBV5-5 and TRBJ1-2; weak D call: TRBD1 (6 bases). The CDR3 contains 15 residues. V lost 4 bases and J lost 0, with 13 bases in between. Per germline, CDR1 SGHKS and CDR2 YYEKEE (reference sequence). The full variable domain, in which reference TRBV5-5 and TRBJ1-2 provide the parts outside the CDR3, is DAGVTQSPTHLIKTRGQQVTLRCSPISGHKSVSWYQQVLGQGPQFIFQYYEKEERGRGNFPDRFSARQFPNYSSELNVNALLLGDSALYLCASSHLDRPNYGYTFGSGTRLTVV.

This chain connects TRBV5-1 to TRBJ1-6; D is perhaps TRBD1 (6 bases). Germline assignment: CDR1 SGHRS and CDR2 YFSETQ. Trimming took 4 bases from V and 7 from J, leaving 12 bases between them. This CDR3 is built from 14 residues. CDR3 sequence reads: CASSPGGGNSPLHF. The CDR3 bases are TGCGCCAGCAGCCCGGGGGGCGGCAATTCACCCCTCCACTTT.